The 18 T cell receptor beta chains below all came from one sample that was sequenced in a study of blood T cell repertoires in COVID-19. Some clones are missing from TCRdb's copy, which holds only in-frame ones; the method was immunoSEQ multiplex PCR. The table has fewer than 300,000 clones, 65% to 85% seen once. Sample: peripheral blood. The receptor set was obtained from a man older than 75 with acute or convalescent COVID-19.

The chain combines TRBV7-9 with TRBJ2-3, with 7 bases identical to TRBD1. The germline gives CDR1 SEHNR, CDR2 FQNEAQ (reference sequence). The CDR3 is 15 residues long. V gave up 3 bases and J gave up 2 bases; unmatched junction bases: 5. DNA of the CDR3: TGTGCCAGCAGCTTTACCGGGACAGCCACAGATACGCAGTATTTT. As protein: CASSFTGTATDTQYF.

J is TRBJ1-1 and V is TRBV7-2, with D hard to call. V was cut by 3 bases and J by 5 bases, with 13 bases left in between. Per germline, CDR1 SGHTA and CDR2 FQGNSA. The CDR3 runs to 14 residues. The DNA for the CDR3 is TGTGCCAGCAGCTTTCAATTACGAGGGACTGAAGCTTTCTTT. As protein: CASSFQLRGTEAFF.

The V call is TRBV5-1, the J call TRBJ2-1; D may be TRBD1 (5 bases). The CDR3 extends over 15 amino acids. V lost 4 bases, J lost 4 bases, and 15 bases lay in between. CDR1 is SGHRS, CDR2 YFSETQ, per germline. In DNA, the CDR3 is TGCGCCAGCAGCCTCAGGCAGGGCGATTACAATGAGCAGTTCTTC. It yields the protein CASSLRQGDYNEQFF. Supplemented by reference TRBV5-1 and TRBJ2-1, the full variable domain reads KAGVTQTPRYLIKTRGQQVTLSCSPISGHRSVSWYQQTPGQGLQFLFEYFSETQRNKGNFPGRFSGRQFSNSRSEMNVSTLELGDSALYLCASSLRQGDYNEQFFGPGTRLTVL.

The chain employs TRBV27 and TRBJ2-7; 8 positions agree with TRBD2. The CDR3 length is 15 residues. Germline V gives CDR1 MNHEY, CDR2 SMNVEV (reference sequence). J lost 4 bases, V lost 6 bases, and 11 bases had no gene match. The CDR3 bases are TGTGCCAGCAGATTCCAGCGGGGGAGCGTGTACGAGCAGTACTTC. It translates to CASRFQRGSVYEQYF.

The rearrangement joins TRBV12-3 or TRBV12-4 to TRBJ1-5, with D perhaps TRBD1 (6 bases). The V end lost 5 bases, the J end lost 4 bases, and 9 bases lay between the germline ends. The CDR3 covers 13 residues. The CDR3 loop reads CASSRQENQPQHF. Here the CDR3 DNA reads TGTGCCAGCAGTAGACAGGAGAATCAGCCCCAGCATTTT.

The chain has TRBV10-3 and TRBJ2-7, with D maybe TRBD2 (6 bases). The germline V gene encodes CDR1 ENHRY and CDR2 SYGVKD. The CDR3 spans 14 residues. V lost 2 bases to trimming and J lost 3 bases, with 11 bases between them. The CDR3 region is CAISEAGSLYEQYF. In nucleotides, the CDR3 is TGTGCCATCAGTGAGGCGGGAAGCCTCTACGAGCAGTACTTC.

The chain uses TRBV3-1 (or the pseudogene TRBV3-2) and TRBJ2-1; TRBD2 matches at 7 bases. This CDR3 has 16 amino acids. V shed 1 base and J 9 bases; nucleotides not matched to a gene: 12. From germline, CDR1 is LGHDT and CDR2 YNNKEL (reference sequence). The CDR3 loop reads CASSQVGAGVRGEQFF. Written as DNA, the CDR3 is TGTGCCAGCAGCCAAGTCGGGGCGGGAGTCCGTGGTGAGCAGTTCTTC.

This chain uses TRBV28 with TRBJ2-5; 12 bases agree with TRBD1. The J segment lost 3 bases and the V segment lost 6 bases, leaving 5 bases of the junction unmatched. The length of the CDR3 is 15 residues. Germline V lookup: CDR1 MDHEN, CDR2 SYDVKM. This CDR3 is CASRGQGAGKETQYF. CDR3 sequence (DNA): TGTGCCAGCAGGGGACAGGGGGCGGGAAAAGAGACCCAGTACTTC.

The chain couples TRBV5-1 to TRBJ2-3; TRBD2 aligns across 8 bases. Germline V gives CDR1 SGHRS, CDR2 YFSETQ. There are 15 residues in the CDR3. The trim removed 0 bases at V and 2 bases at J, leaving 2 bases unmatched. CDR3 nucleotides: TGCGCCAGCAGCTTGGCCGGGAGGGTCACAGATACGCAGTATTTT. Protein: CASSLAGRVTDTQYF.

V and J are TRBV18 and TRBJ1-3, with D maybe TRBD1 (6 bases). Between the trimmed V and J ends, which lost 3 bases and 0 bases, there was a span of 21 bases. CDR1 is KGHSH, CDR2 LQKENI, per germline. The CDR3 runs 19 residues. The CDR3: CASSPDRAGARLSGNTIYF. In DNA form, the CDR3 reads TGTGCCAGCTCACCGGATAGGGCGGGGGCCAGACTCTCTGGAAACACCATATATTTT. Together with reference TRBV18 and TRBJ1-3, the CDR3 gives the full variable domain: NAGVMQNPRHLVRRRGQEARLRCSPMKGHSHVYWYRQLPEEGLKFMVYLQKENIIDESGMPKERFSAEFPKEGPSILRIQQVVRGDSAAYFCASSPDRAGARLSGNTIYFGEGSWLTVV.

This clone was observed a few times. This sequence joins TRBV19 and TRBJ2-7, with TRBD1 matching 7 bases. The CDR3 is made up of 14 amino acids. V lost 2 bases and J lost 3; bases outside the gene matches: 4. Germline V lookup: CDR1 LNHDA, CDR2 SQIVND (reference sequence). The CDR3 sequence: CASSIQRDSYEQYF. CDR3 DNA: TGTGCCAGTAGTATACAACGGGACAGCTACGAGCAGTACTTC.

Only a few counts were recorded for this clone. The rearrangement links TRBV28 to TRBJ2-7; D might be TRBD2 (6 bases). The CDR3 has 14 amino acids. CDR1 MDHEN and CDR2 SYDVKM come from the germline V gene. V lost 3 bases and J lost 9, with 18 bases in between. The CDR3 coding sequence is TGTGCCAGCAGTTTTTCGGAGGGTCCCCATAGGCAGTACTTC. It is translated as CASSFSEGPHRQYF.

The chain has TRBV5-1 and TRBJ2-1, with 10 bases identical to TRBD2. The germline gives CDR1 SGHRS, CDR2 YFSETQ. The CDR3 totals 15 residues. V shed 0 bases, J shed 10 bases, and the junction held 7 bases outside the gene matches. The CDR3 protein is CASSLAPSGSREQFF. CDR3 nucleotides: TGCGCCAGCAGCTTGGCCCCTAGCGGGAGTAGGGAGCAGTTCTTC.

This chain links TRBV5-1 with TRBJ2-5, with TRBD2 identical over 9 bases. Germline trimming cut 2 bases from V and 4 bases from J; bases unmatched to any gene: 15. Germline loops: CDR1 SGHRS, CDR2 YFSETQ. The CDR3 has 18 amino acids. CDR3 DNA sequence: TGCGCCAGCAGCTTACGGGCTAGCGGGGACCCCTCGGGAGAGACCCAGTACTTC. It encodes CASSLRASGDPSGETQYF.

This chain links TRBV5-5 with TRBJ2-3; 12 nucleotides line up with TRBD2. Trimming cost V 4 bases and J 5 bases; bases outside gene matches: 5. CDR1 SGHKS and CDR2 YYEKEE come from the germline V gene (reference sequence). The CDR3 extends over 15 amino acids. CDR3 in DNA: TGTGCCAGCAGCCTAGCGGGGGGGCGTCTAGATACGCAGTATTTT. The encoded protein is CASSLAGGRLDTQYF. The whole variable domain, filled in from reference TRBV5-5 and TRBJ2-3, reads DAGVTQSPTHLIKTRGQQVTLRCSPISGHKSVSWYQQVLGQGPQFIFQYYEKEERGRGNFPDRFSARQFPNYSSELNVNALLLGDSALYLCASSLAGGRLDTQYFGPGTRLTVL.

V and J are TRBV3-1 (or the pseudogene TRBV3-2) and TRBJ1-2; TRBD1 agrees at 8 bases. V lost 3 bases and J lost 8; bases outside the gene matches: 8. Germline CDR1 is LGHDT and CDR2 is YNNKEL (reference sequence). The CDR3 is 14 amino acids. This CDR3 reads CASSQRGQGGGYTF. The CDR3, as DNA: TGTGCCAGCAGCCAGAGAGGACAGGGCGGGGGCTACACCTTC.

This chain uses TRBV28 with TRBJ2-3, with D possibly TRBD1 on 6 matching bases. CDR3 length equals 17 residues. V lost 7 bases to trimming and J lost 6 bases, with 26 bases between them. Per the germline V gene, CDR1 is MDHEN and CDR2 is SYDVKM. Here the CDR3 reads CASNPLTGLGPQDTQYF. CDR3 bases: TGTGCCAGCAATCCCTTAACAGGGCTAGGGCCTCAGGATACGCAGTATTTT.

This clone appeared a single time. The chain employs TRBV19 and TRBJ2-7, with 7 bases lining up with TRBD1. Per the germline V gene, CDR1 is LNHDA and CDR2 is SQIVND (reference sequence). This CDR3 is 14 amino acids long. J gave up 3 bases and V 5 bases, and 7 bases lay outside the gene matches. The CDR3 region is CASSLRDSHYEQYF. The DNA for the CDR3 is TGTGCCAGTAGTCTCCGGGACAGCCACTACGAGCAGTACTTC.